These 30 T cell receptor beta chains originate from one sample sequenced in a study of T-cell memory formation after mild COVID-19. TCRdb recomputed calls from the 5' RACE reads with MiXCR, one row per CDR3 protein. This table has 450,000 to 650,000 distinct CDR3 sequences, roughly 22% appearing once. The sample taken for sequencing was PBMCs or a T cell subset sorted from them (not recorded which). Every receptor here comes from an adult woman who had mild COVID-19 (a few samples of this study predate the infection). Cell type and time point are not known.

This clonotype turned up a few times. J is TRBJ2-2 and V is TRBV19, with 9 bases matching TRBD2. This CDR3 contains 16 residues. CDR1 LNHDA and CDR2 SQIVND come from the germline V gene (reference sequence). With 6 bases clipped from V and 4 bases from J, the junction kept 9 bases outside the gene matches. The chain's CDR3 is CASSPLGSGGTGELFF. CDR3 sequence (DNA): TGTGCCAGTAGCCCCTTGGGTAGCGGGGGCACCGGGGAGCTGTTTTTT.

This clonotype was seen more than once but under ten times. CDR3 bases: TGTGCTAGTGGCCTGACAGGGAAATACAATGAGCAGTTCTTC. This encodes CASGLTGKYNEQFF. This chain joins TRBV12-5 and TRBJ2-1, with 7 nucleotides matching TRBD1. Germline V gives CDR1 LGHNT, CDR2 FRNRAP. Trimming took 6 bases from V and 4 from J; bases not matched to a gene: 6. The CDR3 is 14 residues long.

The CDR3 DNA follows: TGTGCCAGCAGGGACAGCCCCCAAGAGACCCAGTACTTC. Residues: CASRDSPQETQYF. This rearrangement joins TRBV28 to TRBJ2-5; possibly TRBD1 for D (6 bases). Germline CDR1 and CDR2: MDHEN and SYDVKM. The CDR3 loop spans 13 amino acids. V lost 6 bases and J 1 base, leaving 9 bases between the germline ends.

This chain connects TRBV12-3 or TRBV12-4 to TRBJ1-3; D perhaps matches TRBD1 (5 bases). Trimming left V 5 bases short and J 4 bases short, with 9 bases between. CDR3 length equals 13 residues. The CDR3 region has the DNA TGTGCCAGCAGTCCTGGGGGGGGAAACACCATATATTTT. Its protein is CASSPGGGNTIYF.

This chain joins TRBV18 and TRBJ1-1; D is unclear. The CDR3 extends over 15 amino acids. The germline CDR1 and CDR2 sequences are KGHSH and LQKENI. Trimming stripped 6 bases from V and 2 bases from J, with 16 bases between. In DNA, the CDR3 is TGTGCCAGCTCCCCATTGGTGGCGGGTAACACTGAAGCTTTCTTT. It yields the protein CASSPLVAGNTEAFF.

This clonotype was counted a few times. CDR3 amino acids: CASRFKENTEAFF. As DNA, the CDR3 is TGCGCCAGCAGGTTTAAGGAGAACACTGAAGCTTTCTTT. This chain uses TRBV5-1 with TRBJ1-1; D gene ambiguous. The V end was cut by 5 bases, the J end by 1 base, with 9 bases between. Germline CDR1 SGHRS, CDR2 YFSETQ. This CDR3 comprises 13 residues.

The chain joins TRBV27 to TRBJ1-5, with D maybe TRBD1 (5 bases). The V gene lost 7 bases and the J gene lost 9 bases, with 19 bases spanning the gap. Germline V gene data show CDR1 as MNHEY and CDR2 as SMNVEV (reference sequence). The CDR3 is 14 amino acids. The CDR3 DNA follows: TGTGCCAGCATGCTAACCGACAGCTCTCCGCCCCAGCATTTT. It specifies CASMLTDSSPPQHF.

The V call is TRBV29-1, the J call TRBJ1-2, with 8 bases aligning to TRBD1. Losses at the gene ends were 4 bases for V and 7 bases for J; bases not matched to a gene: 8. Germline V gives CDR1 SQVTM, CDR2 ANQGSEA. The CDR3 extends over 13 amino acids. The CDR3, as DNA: TGCAGCGTTGGACAGGGGACCAGCAGTGGCTACACCTTC. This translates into CSVGQGTSSGYTF.

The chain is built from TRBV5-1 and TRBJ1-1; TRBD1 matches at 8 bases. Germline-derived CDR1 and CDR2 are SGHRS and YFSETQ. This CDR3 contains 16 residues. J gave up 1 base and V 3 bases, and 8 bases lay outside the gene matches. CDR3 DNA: TGCGCCAGCAGCTCTCTACCTGGACAGGGGAACACTGAAGCTTTCTTT. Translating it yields CASSSLPGQGNTEAFF.

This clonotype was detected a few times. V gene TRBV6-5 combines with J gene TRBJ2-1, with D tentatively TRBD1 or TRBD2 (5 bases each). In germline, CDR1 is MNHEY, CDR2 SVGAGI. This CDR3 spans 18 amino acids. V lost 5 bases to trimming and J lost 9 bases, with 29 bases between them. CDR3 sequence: CASSAKSFPGTFKPEQFF. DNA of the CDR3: TGTGCCAGCAGTGCCAAGAGTTTCCCCGGGACCTTTAAGCCTGAGCAGTTCTTC.

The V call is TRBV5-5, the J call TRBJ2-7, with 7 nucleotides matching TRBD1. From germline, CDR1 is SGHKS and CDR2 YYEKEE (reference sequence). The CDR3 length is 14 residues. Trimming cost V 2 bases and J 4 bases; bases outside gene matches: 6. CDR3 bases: TGTGCCAGCAGCTTACACAGGGGATGGTACGAGCAGTACTTC. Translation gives CASSLHRGWYEQYF.

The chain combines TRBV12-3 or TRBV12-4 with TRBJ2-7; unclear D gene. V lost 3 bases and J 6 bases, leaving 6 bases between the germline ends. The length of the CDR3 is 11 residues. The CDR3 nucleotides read TGTGCCAGCAGTTTGAGAGCCGAGCAGTACTTC. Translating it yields CASSLRAEQYF.

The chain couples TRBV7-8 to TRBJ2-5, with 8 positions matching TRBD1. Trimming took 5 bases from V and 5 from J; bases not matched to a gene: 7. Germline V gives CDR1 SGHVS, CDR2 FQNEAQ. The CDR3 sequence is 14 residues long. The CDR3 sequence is CASSPGQVRETQYF. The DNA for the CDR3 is TGTGCCAGCAGCCCGGGACAGGTTCGGGAGACCCAGTACTTC. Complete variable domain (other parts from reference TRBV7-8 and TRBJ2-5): GAGVSQSPRYKVAKRGQDVALRCDPISGHVSLFWYQQALGQGPEFLTYFQNEAQLDKSGLPSDRFFAERPEGSVSTLKIQRTQQEDSAVYLCASSPGQVRETQYFGPGTRLLVL.

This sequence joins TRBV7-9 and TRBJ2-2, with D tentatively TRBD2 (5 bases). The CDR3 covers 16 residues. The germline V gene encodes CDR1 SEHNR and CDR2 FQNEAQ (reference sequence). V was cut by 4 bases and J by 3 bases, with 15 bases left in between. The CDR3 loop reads CASSSARASYTGELFF. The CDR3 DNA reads TGTGCCAGCAGCTCGGCGCGGGCCAGCTACACCGGGGAGCTGTTTTTT.

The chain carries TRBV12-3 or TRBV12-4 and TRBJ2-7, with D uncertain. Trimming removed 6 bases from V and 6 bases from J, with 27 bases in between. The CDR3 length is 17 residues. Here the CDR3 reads CASSPFAPVLGNSEQYF. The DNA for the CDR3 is TGTGCCAGCAGCCCATTTGCCCCTGTTTTGGGAAACTCCGAGCAGTACTTC.

The CDR3 protein is CASSALAGYTDTQYF. In DNA, the CDR3 is TGTGCCAGCAGTGCTCTAGCGGGGTACACAGATACGCAGTATTTT. V and J are TRBV2 and TRBJ2-3, with TRBD2 matching 9 bases. The CDR3 consists of 15 residues. Losses at the gene ends were 4 bases for V and 2 bases for J; bases not matched to a gene: 4. The germline V gene has CDR1 SNHLY and CDR2 FYNNEI.

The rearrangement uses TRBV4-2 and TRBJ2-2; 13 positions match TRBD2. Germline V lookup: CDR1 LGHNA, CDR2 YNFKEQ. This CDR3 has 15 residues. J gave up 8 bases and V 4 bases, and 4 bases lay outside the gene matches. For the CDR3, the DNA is TGTGCCAGCAGCCCTAGGACTAGCGGGAGAGGGGAGCTGTTTTTT. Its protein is CASSPRTSGRGELFF.

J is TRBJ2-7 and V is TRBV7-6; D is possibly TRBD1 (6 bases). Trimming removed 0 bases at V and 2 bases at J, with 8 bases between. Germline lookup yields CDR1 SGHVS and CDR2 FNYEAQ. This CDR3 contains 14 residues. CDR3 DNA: TGTGCCAGCAGCTTAGCGGGACATACCTACGAGCAGTACTTC. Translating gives CASSLAGHTYEQYF.

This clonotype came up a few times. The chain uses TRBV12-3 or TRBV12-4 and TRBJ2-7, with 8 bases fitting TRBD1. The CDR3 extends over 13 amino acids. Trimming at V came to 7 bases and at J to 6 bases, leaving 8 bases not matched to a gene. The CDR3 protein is CASIRTGTSEQYF. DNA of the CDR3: TGTGCCAGCATTAGGACAGGGACTTCCGAGCAGTACTTC.

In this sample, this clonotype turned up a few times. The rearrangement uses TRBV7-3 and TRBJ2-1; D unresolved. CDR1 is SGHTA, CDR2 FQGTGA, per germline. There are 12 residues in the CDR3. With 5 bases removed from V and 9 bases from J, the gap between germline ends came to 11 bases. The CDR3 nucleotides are TGTGCCAGCAGCCAACAAGTTGGTGAGCAGTTCTTC. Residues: CASSQQVGEQFF.

Here the CDR3 reads CASSLEGGVFTEAFF. In nucleotides, the CDR3 is TGTGCCAGCAGCTTAGAAGGGGGGGTCTTCACTGAAGCTTTCTTT. This chain uses TRBV7-9 with TRBJ1-1, with D maybe TRBD1 (6 bases). This CDR3 contains 15 residues. The V end lost 1 base, the J end lost 4 bases, and 13 bases lay between the germline ends. Germline assignment: CDR1 SEHNR and CDR2 FQNEAQ (reference sequence).

The CDR3 here is CASSPRGRPLFSGANVLTF. CDR3 sequence (DNA): TGTGCCAGCAGCCCTCGCGGGAGGCCCCTCTTCTCTGGGGCCAACGTCCTGACTTTC. This chain joins TRBV7-2 and TRBJ2-6; 8 nucleotides align to TRBD2. J was trimmed by 0 bases and V by 5 bases; bases with no gene match: 12. This CDR3 is 19 amino acids long. Germline CDR1 and CDR2: SGHTA and FQGNSA.

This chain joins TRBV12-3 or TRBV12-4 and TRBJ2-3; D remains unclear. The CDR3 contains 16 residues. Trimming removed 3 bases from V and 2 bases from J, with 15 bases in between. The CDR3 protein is CASSFGLTRITDTQYF. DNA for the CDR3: TGTGCCAGCAGTTTTGGTCTGACTCGTATCACAGATACGCAGTATTTT.

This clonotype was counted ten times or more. The CDR3 nucleotides read TGCGCCAGCAGCCGAGATTGGGACAGTGGTGGAAACACCATATATTTT. Residues: CASSRDWDSGGNTIYF. The rearrangement joins TRBV4-3 to TRBJ1-3; 7 bases map to TRBD1. The CDR3 runs 16 residues. Germline V gene sequence: CDR1 LGHNA, CDR2 YSLEER. After removal of 4 bases from V and 3 bases from J, the junction contained 9 bases not matched to a gene.

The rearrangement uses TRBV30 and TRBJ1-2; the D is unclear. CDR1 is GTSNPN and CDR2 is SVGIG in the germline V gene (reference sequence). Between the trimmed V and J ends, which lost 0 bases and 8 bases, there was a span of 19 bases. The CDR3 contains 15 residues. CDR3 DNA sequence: TGTGCCTGGAGTGTCCAAGTCAGGTCGGTTGCCGGCTACACCTTC. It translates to CAWSVQVRSVAGYTF.

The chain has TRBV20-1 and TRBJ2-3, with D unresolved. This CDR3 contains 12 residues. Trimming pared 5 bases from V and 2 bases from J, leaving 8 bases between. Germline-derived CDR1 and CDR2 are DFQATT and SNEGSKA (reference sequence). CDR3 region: CSAPTPTDTQYF. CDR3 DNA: TGCAGTGCTCCGACCCCCACAGATACGCAGTATTTT.

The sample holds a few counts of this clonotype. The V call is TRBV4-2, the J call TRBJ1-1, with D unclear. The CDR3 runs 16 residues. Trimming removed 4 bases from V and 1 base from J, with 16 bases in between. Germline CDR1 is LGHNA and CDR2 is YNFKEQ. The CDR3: CASSLLTPTPNTEAFF. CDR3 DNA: TGTGCCAGCAGCCTCCTTACACCCACCCCGAACACTGAAGCTTTCTTT.

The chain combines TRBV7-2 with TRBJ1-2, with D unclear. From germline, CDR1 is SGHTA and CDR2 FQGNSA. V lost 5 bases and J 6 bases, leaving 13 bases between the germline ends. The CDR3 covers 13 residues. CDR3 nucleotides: TGTGCCAGCAGCCCAAACTCCCGGGATGGCTACACCTTC. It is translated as CASSPNSRDGYTF.

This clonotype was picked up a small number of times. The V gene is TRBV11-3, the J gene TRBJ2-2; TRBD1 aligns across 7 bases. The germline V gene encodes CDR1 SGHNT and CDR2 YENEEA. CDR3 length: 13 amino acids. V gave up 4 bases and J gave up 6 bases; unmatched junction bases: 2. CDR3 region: CASSYQGAGELFF. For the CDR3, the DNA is TGTGCCAGCAGCTATCAGGGGGCCGGGGAGCTGTTTTTT.

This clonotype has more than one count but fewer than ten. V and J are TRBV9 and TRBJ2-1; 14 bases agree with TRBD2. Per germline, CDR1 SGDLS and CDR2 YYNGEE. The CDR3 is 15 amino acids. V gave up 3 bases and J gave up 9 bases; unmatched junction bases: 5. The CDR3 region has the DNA TGTGCCAGCAGCGCCGGGACTAGCGGGAGTTCTGAGCAGTTCTTC. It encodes CASSAGTSGSSEQFF.